The sequence of this T cell receptor (beta chain) was determined in a study of cytomegalovirus exposure and HLA in healthy donors. Produced via immunoSEQ multiplex PCR; TCRdb's table is partial and in-frame only. The sample consists of 68,000 or so clones, more than 80% of them appearing once. CDR3 length equals 15 residues. The V segment lost 5 bases and the J segment 4 bases; nucleotides outside the gene matches: 8. Germline loops: CDR1 MNHEY, CDR2 SVGAGI. The source of this sequence is a woman aged 18-35 years in good health and CMV-seronegative. Sequenced: PBMCs. The V gene is TRBV6-5, the J gene TRBJ1-3; 7 nucleotides align to TRBD1. In nucleotides, the CDR3 is TGTGCCAGCAGTGCACAGGGGTCAGAAGGAAACACCATATATTTT. It encodes CASSAQGSEGNTIYF.